The clone carrying this T cell receptor (beta chain) came up a few times. Its antigen is still unknown. This specimen belongs to a study of CD8 T cells in ankylosing spondylitis. The study, taken as a whole, reports: In synovial fluid and blood from reactive arthritis, some motif variants were previously reported.

TCRdb reprocessed the 5' RACE reads via MiXCR and lists one record per CDR3 protein. Of a few hundred thousand distinct CDR3 sequences detected, 20% to 25% appear once; the ten largest clones hold about an eighth. Germline V CDR1 and CDR2: MNHNS, SASEGT. CDR3 length: 14 amino acids. V lost 5 bases and J 2 bases, leaving 13 bases between the germline ends. The chain carries TRBV6-1 and TRBJ2-7; D is unclear. The specimen sequenced was blood, either unsorted or a sorted T cell fraction (not recorded which). The clonotype comes from a male donor with ankylosing spondylitis or in good health (not recorded which). CDR3 bases: TGTGCCAGCAGTCAATTTAACAGACCCTACGAGCAGTACTTC. As protein: CASSQFNRPYEQYF.